This T cell receptor beta chain was captured in a study of T cells in localized non-small cell lung cancer. Notes on the study in general: As only one tumor region underwent sequencing, heterogeneity remains possible. The study detected a median around 57 of the top 100 tumor clones in adjacent lung. The highest T cell clonality was in uninvolved adjacent lung, above tumor. Higher adjacent-lung clonality was associated with shorter survival.

Note on this clone: What it binds is unknown.

The CDR3 spans 14 residues. Germline V gene sequence: CDR1 LNHDA, CDR2 SQIVND (reference sequence). Trimming took 5 bases from V and 5 from J, leaving 14 bases between them. Sequenced by immunoSEQ multiplex PCR; TCRdb stores in-frame clones only, minus some. The sample yields 1,500 to 2,000 clones, 35% to 45% seen once. The chain employs TRBV19 and TRBJ2-3, with D maybe TRBD1 (5 bases). This sequence was found in a woman aged 35 to 70 with stage I lung adenocarcinoma. The sequencing used lung tumor tissue, collected before any cancer treatment. The CDR3 loop is CASSYQGLGDTQYF. DNA for the CDR3: TGTGCCAGTAGTTACCAGGGTTTAGGAGATACGCAGTATTTT.